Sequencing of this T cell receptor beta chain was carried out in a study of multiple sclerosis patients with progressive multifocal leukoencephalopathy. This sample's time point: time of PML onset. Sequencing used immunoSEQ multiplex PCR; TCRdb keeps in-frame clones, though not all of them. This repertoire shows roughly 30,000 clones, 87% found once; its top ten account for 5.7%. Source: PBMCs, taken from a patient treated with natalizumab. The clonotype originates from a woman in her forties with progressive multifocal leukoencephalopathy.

The CDR3: CASSYLARGLSPLHF. DNA for the CDR3: TGTGCCAGCAGTTACTTAGCCAGGGGGCTATCACCCCTCCACTTT. The rearrangement uses TRBV6-5 and TRBJ1-6; TRBD1 aligns across 8 bases. The germline V gene has CDR1 MNHEY and CDR2 SVGAGI. The CDR3 is 15 residues long. Trimming took 1 base from V and 10 from J; bases not matched to a gene: 6.